Listed below are T cell receptor beta chains from one sample, sequenced in a study of CD8 T cells in Susac syndrome. TCRdb re-derived calls from the immunoSEQ multiplex PCR reads in MiXCR, one entry per CDR3 protein. The table has more than 95,000 distinct CDR3 sequences, about 94% seen once. Sequencing used CD8+ T cells from PBMCs. The receptors stem from a human donor with Susac syndrome. Both conserved end residues are part of each CDR3. A D gene is named only where the DNA matches it firmly. The size entry is marked missing in some rows and otherwise reads once, few, many or a size class.

CASSKGEGLPDTQYF,TGTGCCAGCAGCAAAGGGGAGGGCCTTCCAGATACGCAGTATTTT,TRBD2,TRBJ2-3,TRBV7-9,NA
CASSSAAGRIPYEQYF,TGTGCCAGCAGTTCGGCTGCAGGGAGAATTCCCTACGAGCAGTACTTC,NA,TRBJ2-7,TRBV6-5,NA
CASSQGTSVHYEQYF,TGCGCCAGCAGCCAGGGAACCAGCGTGCACTACGAGCAGTACTTC,NA,TRBJ2-7,TRBV4-3,NA
CSARAPSGGYTF,TGCAGTGCCCGAGCCCCCTCGGGGGGCTACACCTTC,NA,TRBJ1-2,TRBV20-1,NA
CASSQVRSYEQYF,TGTGCCAGCAGCCAAGTCAGGTCCTACGAGCAGTACTTC,NA,TRBJ2-7,TRBV14,NA
CASSQGGWGPLRETQYF,TGCGCCAGCAGCCAGGGTGGTTGGGGGCCGCTGCGGGAGACCCAGTACTTC,NA,TRBJ2-5,TRBV4-1,NA
CASSISLGNTEAFF,TGTGCCAGTAGTATCTCCCTGGGGAACACTGAAGCTTTCTTT,NA,TRBJ1-1,TRBV19,NA
CASSPTVNYGYTF,TGTGCCAGCAGTCCTACAGTGAACTATGGCTACACCTTC,NA,TRBJ1-2,TRBV12-3/TRBV12-4,few
CASSLIQSGRGQETQYF,TGTGCCAGCAGCTTAATCCAGAGCGGGAGAGGTCAAGAGACCCAGTACTTC,TRBD2,TRBJ2-5,TRBV7-9,NA
CSAPGSSGPGRPYEQYF,TGCAGTGCTCCAGGATCTAGCGGGCCGGGTCGGCCCTACGAGCAGTACTTC,TRBD2,TRBJ2-7,TRBV20-1,NA
CASSEALDRDDYGYTF,TGTGCCAGCAGTGAAGCCCTGGACAGGGACGACTATGGCTACACCTTC,TRBD1,TRBJ1-2,TRBV2,NA
CASSNTSGDQADTQYF,TGTGCCAGCAGCAACACTAGCGGGGACCAGGCAGATACGCAGTATTTT,TRBD2,TRBJ2-3,TRBV7-9,NA
CASSQADPSGANVLTF,TGTGCCAGCAGCCAAGCGGACCCCTCTGGGGCCAACGTCCTGACTTTC,NA,TRBJ2-6,TRBV4-2,NA
CASSQGALVTEAFF,TGCGCCAGCAGCCAGGGGGCTTTGGTCACTGAAGCTTTCTTT,NA,TRBJ1-1,TRBV4-1,NA
CASSLEGDANYGYTF,TGTGCCAGCAGCTTAGAAGGGGACGCTAACTATGGCTACACCTTC,NA,TRBJ1-2,TRBV13,NA
CASSVEAGGFTGELFF,TGTGCCAGCAGCGTAGAAGCGGGGGGGTTCACCGGGGAGCTGTTTTTT,TRBD2,TRBJ2-2,TRBV9,NA
CTMTLRGRGYNEQFF,TGCACCATGACGTTAAGGGGGCGCGGGTACAATGAGCAGTTCTTC,TRBD1,TRBJ2-1,TRBV20-1,NA
CAWSVGLGAEAFF,TGTGCCTGGAGTGTAGGGTTGGGCGCTGAAGCTTTCTTT,NA,TRBJ1-1,TRBV30,NA
CSARVSAAHGYTF,TGCAGTGCTAGGGTGTCGGCGGCTCATGGCTACACCTTC,NA,TRBJ1-2,TRBV20-1,NA
CSASPLLAGDTYEQYF,TGCAGTGCTAGTCCTCTACTAGCGGGGGACACCTACGAGCAGTACTTC,TRBD2,TRBJ2-7,TRBV20-1,NA
CASSQDPSEPTQYF,TGTGCCAGCAGCCAAGACCCTAGCGAGCCTACCCAGTACTTC,NA,TRBJ2-5,TRBV4-2,NA
CASSSYRTNTGELFF,TGTGCCAGCAGCTCCTACCGGACCAACACCGGGGAGCTGTTTTTT,NA,TRBJ2-2,TRBV7-9,NA
CASSVGSHSTNEKLFF,TGTGCCAGCAGCGTCGGCAGCCACTCAACTAATGAAAAACTGTTTTTT,NA,TRBJ1-4,TRBV9,NA
CASSLQGPDTQYF,TGTGCCAGCAGCCTACAGGGTCCGGATACGCAGTATTTT,NA,TRBJ2-3,TRBV14,NA
CASSSGRGHEQFF,TGTGCCAGCAGTTCGGGCAGGGGCCATGAGCAGTTCTTC,NA,TRBJ2-1,TRBV12-3/TRBV12-4,NA
CASSPVASTDTQYF,TGTGCCAGCTCACCGGTAGCCTCCACAGATACGCAGTATTTT,NA,TRBJ2-3,TRBV18,NA
CATAVEAGESNTQYF,TGTGCCACCGCTGTAGAAGCGGGAGAAAGTAATACGCAGTATTTT,TRBD2,TRBJ2-3,TRBV15,NA
CASSLSGRGNTEAFF,TGTGCCAGCAGTTTATCGGGCAGGGGGAACACTGAAGCTTTCTTT,NA,TRBJ1-1,TRBV27,NA
CASSVTQGRGEQFF,TGTGCCAGCAGCGTAACCCAGGGACGTGGCGAGCAGTTCTTC,NA,TRBJ2-1,TRBV9,NA
CASSLDNLRWAFF,TGTGCCAGCAGCTTAGATAACCTACGGTGGGCTTTCTTT,NA,TRBJ1-1,TRBV11-2,NA
CASSGGSPEQYF,TGTGCCAGCAGCGGGGGGTCTCCCGAGCAGTACTTC,TRBD2,TRBJ2-7,TRBV27,NA
CASSHLIRTSGGASGSEETQYF,TGTGCCAGCAGCCATCTTATACGGACTAGCGGGGGGGCCTCAGGGTCGGAAGAGACCCAGTACTTC,TRBD2,TRBJ2-5,TRBV7-3,NA
CASSQDDASRFTDTQYF,TGCGCCAGCAGCCAAGATGACGCTAGCAGATTCACAGATACGCAGTATTTT,NA,TRBJ2-3,TRBV4-3,NA
CASRGQGPSTDTQYF,TGTGCCAGCAGGGGACAGGGCCCAAGCACAGATACGCAGTATTTT,TRBD1,TRBJ2-3,TRBV27,once
CSARDIQSYEQYF,TGCAGTGCTAGAGATATCCAAAGCTACGAGCAGTACTTC,NA,TRBJ2-7,TRBV20-1,NA
CASSRTVTYEQYF,TGTGCCAGTTCCCGGACGGTGACCTACGAGCAGTACTTC,NA,TRBJ2-7,TRBV27,once
CASSFGGSLDIQYF,TGTGCCAGCAGTTTTGGGGGGAGTTTGGACATTCAGTACTTC,NA,TRBJ2-4,TRBV6-2/TRBV6-3,NA
CSASESLNEQFF,TGCAGCGCGTCGGAATCACTCAATGAGCAGTTCTTC,NA,TRBJ2-1,TRBV29-1,NA
CAWSVFDTEAFF,TGTGCCTGGAGTGTATTTGACACTGAAGCTTTCTTT,NA,TRBJ1-1,TRBV30,NA
CSARDETSGRNEQYF,TGCAGTGCTAGAGATGAGACTAGCGGGAGGAACGAGCAGTACTTC,TRBD2,TRBJ2-7,TRBV20-1,NA
CASSLGDGYEQYF,TGTGCCAGCAGTTTGGGGGACGGCTACGAGCAGTACTTC,NA,TRBJ2-7,TRBV12-3/TRBV12-4,NA
CASSPQGPTYEQYF,TGTGCCAGCAGCCCCCAAGGTCCAACCTACGAGCAGTACTTC,NA,TRBJ2-7,TRBV11-2,NA
CASSQTGAGETQYF,TGTGCCAGCAGTCAGACAGGGGCAGGGGAGACCCAGTACTTC,TRBD1,TRBJ2-5,TRBV25-1,NA
CASSLRPSSNSPLHF,TGCGCCAGCAGCTTGAGACCCTCCAGCAATTCACCCCTCCACTTT,NA,TRBJ1-6,TRBV5-1,NA
CASSFSVNEQYF,TGTGCCAGCAGCTTCTCTGTAAACGAGCAGTACTTC,NA,TRBJ2-7,TRBV7-9,NA